Listed here are 21 T cell receptor beta chains from one sample, sequenced in a study of shared clonotypes between healthy human individuals (dated by TCRdb to 2020 to 2022). The library relied on the immunoSEQ multiplex PCR assay. TCRdb took over this immuneACCESS table, retaining in-frame rearrangements with V and J assigned. Such tables are incomplete; in checked studies, under half of the missing clones stem from an unresolved V gene, and the remainder is unexplained. The sample table holds about 2.1 million clones, of which 85% to 95% were seen once. The ten largest make up approximately 1.7% of the sample. CD8 naive samples were CD45RO-negative cells positively selected for CCR7, giving a CD45RA+CCR7+ population that excluded TemRA cells. Input material: naive CD8+ T cells from PBMCs. This sample's cell subset or site label indicates: CD45RA+CCR7+. The receptors originated from a young man in good health. Some clones in this sample may be carry-over from other donors' samples.

This clone appeared once. This chain connects TRBV29-1 to TRBJ2-7; the match to TRBD2 covers 11 bases. Trimming at V came to 7 bases and at J to 2 bases, leaving 13 bases not matched to a gene. Germline assignment: CDR1 SQVTM and CDR2 ANQGSEA. The length of the CDR3 is 16 residues. As DNA, the CDR3 is TGCAGCGCCACCCCTAGCGGGAGGAACTTCCCCTACGAGCAGTACTTC. Amino acids: CSATPSGRNFPYEQYF.

This sequence joins TRBV2 and TRBJ2-7; D not resolved. The CDR3 runs to 14 residues. Trimming took off 7 bases at V and 2 bases at J, with 15 bases between the two ends. CDR1 is SNHLY and CDR2 is FYNNEI in the germline V gene. DNA of the CDR3: TGTGCCAGCACCCCGGTTGGCGGCGCCTACGAGCAGTACTTC. Encoded protein: CASTPVGGAYEQYF.

V usage is TRBV28 and J usage is TRBJ2-7; D is undetermined. CDR1 is MDHEN, CDR2 SYDVKM, per germline. V shed 5 bases and J shed 7 bases, with 15 bases lying between them. The CDR3 extends over 13 amino acids. CDR3 amino acids: CASSPRSHREQYF. CDR3 DNA: TGTGCCAGCAGTCCAAGATCCCACCGGGAGCAGTACTTC.

The chain joins TRBV7-3 to TRBJ2-1; D is uncertain. Trimming cost V 3 bases and J 8 bases, with 5 bases left between them. Germline V gene lookup returns CDR1 SGHTA and CDR2 FQGTGA. The CDR3 is made up of 11 amino acids. The CDR3, as DNA: TGTGCCAGCAGCTTTAACCATGAGCAGTTCTTC. This encodes CASSFNHEQFF.

V is TRBV7-9 and J is TRBJ1-1, with a possible D match to TRBD1 (5 bases). Trimming removed 5 bases from V and 7 bases from J, with 17 bases in between. CDR1 and CDR2 (germline): SEHNR, FQNEAQ (reference sequence). CDR3 length equals 14 residues. The chain's CDR3 is CASSRHGAPNEAFF. CDR3 DNA sequence: TGTGCCAGCAGCCGCCACGGGGCACCAAATGAAGCTTTCTTT.

The chain has TRBV11-2 and TRBJ1-1; D is unresolved. V lost 1 base and J lost 5, with 14 bases in between. The CDR3 extends over 15 amino acids. CDR1 is SGHAT and CDR2 is FQNNGV in the germline V gene. The CDR3 DNA reads as TGTGCCAGCAGCTTAGTCCCCGAGCCTCCGACTGAAGCTTTCTTT. Protein: CASSLVPEPPTEAFF.

This clone was found once. The chain uses TRBV4-1 and TRBJ2-7; perhaps TRBD1 as D (5 bases). The ends were cut back, 0 bases at V and 5 bases at J, with 14 bases in the middle. Germline loops: CDR1 MGHRA, CDR2 YSYEKL. The CDR3 extends over 15 amino acids. The DNA for the CDR3 is TGCGCCAGCAGCCAAGATCAGGGTTTCGGTCACGAGCAGTACTTC. It specifies CASSQDQGFGHEQYF.

The chain combines TRBV10-2 with TRBJ2-5, with 12 bases lining up with TRBD2. There are 16 residues in the CDR3. Germline CDR1 and CDR2: WSHSY and SAAADI. The ends lost 0 bases at V and 4 bases at J; junction bases unmatched: 3. The CDR3 sequence: CASSESRLAGVETQYF. DNA for the CDR3: TGCGCCAGCAGTGAGTCGAGACTAGCGGGAGTAGAGACCCAGTACTTC.

For the CDR3, the DNA is TGTGCCAGCAACTCACGGGACAGGGGCAATCAGCCCCAGCATTTT. Residues: CASNSRDRGNQPQHF. The chain carries TRBV6-1 and TRBJ1-5; TRBD1 agrees at 9 bases. This CDR3 is 15 amino acids long. Germline CDR1 is MNHNS and CDR2 is SASEGT. V shed 7 bases and J 2 bases; nucleotides not matched to a gene: 6.

The chain recombines TRBV6-5 with TRBJ2-7; maybe TRBD1 (5 bases). Germline V gene data show CDR1 as MNHEY and CDR2 as SVGAGI. The CDR3 has 12 amino acids. V shed 3 bases and J shed 6 bases, with 9 bases lying between them. The CDR3 nucleotides read TGTGCCAGCAGTTATACAGGAGCCGAGCAGTACTTC. This encodes CASSYTGAEQYF.

This clone was picked up a small number of times. The chain is built from TRBV7-9 and TRBJ1-1; D is unclear. V dropped 2 bases and J dropped 11 bases, with 12 bases sitting between them. The CDR3 is 12 amino acids. Germline CDR1 is SEHNR and CDR2 is FQNEAQ (reference sequence). CDR3 DNA sequence: TGTGCCAGCAGCTTAATCATAGGGTATGCTTTCTTT. It specifies CASSLIIGYAFF.

This CDR3 is CASSLKRDFYNEQFF. In DNA form, the CDR3 reads TGTGCCAGCAGCTTAAAACGGGACTTCTACAATGAGCAGTTCTTC. The chain uses TRBV7-9 and TRBJ2-1; tentative D call: TRBD2 (6 bases). The CDR3 sequence is 15 residues long. V was shortened by 2 bases and J by 3 bases, with 11 bases between the two germline ends. From germline, CDR1 is SEHNR and CDR2 FQNEAQ (reference sequence).

This clone was counted only a few times. The chain joins TRBV7-9 to TRBJ1-2; 10 bases map to TRBD1. Germline lookup yields CDR1 SEHNR and CDR2 FQNEAQ (reference sequence). This CDR3 is built from 14 residues. V dropped 1 base and J dropped 11; count of bases not matched to a gene: 7. This chain's CDR3 is CASSLVGTGDVYTF. The CDR3, as DNA: TGTGCCAGCAGCTTAGTTGGGACAGGGGATGTGTACACCTTC.

The V and J genes are TRBV10-2 and TRBJ1-1; the D gene is possibly TRBD1 (5 bases). The V gene lost 4 bases and the J gene lost 5 bases, with 17 bases spanning the gap. The germline CDR1 and CDR2 sequences are WSHSY and SAAADI. The CDR3 is 15 residues long. The CDR3 DNA is TGCGCCAGCAGTGGTCGGGGGGGGAGGGTAACTGAAGCTTTCTTT. Protein sequence: CASSGRGGRVTEAFF.

The rearrangement joins TRBV6-5 to TRBJ2-7; TRBD2 matches 7 bases. Trimming removed 2 bases from V and 2 bases from J; junction bases left unmatched: 9. Looked up from germline, CDR1 is MNHEY and CDR2 is SVGAGI. The length of the CDR3 is 16 residues. As DNA, the CDR3 is TGTGCCAGCAGTTACACTCTAGCGGCCTCAACCTACGAGCAGTACTTC. This gives the protein CASSYTLAASTYEQYF.

This rearrangement joins TRBV11-2 to TRBJ2-1; 9 bases match TRBD2. The germline CDR1 and CDR2 sequences are SGHAT and FQNNGV. The CDR3 covers 17 residues. The junction had 11 bases not matched to a gene; V was cut back by 2 bases and J by 6 bases. The chain's CDR3 is CASSLYRGREGRNEQFF. DNA of the CDR3: TGTGCCAGCAGCTTATACCGGGGGCGGGAGGGCCGCAATGAGCAGTTCTTC.

This clone was detected only once. V is TRBV9 and J is TRBJ2-7, with a possible D match to TRBD2 (5 bases). The CDR3 has 15 amino acids. The germline CDR1 and CDR2 sequences are SGDLS and YYNGEE. The germline V and J ends were trimmed by 4 bases and 6 bases, with 20 bases remaining between them. The CDR3 nucleotides are TGTGCCAGCAGCCCAACCTTATTCGGGATGGTCGAGCAGTACTTC. Protein sequence: CASSPTLFGMVEQYF.

V and J are TRBV9 and TRBJ1-1; 11 bases align to TRBD1. The CDR3 loop spans 15 amino acids. The germline CDR1 and CDR2 sequences are SGDLS and YYNGEE. With V trimmed by 3 bases and J by 4 bases, 5 bases remained unmatched. CDR3 protein: CASSDSGTGGTEAFF. The CDR3 DNA is TGTGCCAGCAGCGACTCCGGGACAGGGGGCACTGAAGCTTTCTTT.

The chain is built from TRBV4-3 and TRBJ1-2; no definite D call. There are 15 residues in the CDR3. Germline V gives CDR1 LGHNA, CDR2 YSLEER. Trimming removed 5 bases from V and 4 bases from J, with 17 bases in between. The CDR3 sequence: CASSTGGRNAYGYTF. CDR3 sequence (DNA): TGCGCCAGCAGCACCGGCGGACGAAATGCCTATGGCTACACCTTC.

The chain couples TRBV27 to TRBJ2-7; D might be TRBD1 (6 bases). Germline loops: CDR1 MNHEY, CDR2 SMNVEV (reference sequence). With 0 bases removed from V and 3 bases from J, the gap between germline ends came to 12 bases. This CDR3 region has 15 residues. The CDR3 reads CASSLSAGAGYEQYF. The CDR3 coding sequence is TGTGCCAGCAGTTTATCTGCAGGGGCGGGCTACGAGCAGTACTTC.

The rearrangement uses TRBV2 and TRBJ2-1; 11 nucleotides align to TRBD2. The V gene end was trimmed by 2 bases and the J gene end by 9 bases; junction bases not matched to a gene: 9. Looked up from germline, CDR1 is SNHLY and CDR2 is FYNNEI. There are 16 residues in the CDR3. The CDR3 here is CASSESSGRASVEQFF. In DNA, the CDR3 is TGTGCCAGCAGTGAAAGTAGCGGGAGGGCCAGCGTTGAGCAGTTCTTC. Together with reference TRBV2 and TRBJ2-1, the CDR3 gives the full variable domain: EPEVTQTPSHQVTQMGQEVILRCVPISNHLYFYWYRQILGQKVEFLVSFYNNEISEKSEIFDDQFSVERPDGSNFTLKIRSTKLEDSAMYFCASSESSGRASVEQFFGPGTRLTVL.